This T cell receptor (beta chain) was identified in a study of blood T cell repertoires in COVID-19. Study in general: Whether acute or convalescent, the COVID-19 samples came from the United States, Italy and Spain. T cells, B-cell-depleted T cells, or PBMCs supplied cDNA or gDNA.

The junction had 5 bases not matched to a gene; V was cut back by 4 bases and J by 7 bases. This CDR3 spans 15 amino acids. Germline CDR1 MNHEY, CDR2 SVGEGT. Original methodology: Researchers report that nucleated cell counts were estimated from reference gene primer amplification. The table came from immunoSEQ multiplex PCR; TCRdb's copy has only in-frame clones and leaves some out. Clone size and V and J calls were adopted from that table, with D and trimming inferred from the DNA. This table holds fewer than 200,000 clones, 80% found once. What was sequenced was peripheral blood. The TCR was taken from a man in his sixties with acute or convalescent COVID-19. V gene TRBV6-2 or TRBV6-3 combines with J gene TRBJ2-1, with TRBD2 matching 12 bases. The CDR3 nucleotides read TGTGCCAGCAGTTTCCTAGCGGGGGGGTTAAATGAGCAGTTCTTC. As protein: CASSFLAGGLNEQFF.